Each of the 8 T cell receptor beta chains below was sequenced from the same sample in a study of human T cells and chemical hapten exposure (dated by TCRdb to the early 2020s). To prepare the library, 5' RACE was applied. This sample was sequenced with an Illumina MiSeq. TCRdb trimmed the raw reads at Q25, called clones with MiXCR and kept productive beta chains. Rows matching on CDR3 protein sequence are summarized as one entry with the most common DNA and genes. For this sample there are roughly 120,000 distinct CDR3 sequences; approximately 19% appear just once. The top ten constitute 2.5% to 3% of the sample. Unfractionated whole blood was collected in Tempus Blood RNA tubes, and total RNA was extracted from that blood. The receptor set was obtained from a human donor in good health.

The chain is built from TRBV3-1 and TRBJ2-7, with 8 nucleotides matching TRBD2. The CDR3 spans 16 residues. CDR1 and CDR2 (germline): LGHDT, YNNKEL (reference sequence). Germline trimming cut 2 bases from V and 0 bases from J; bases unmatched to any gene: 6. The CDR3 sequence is CASSQRPGGSSYEQYF. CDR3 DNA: TGTGCCAGCAGCCAACGACCGGGAGGGAGCTCCTACGAGCAGTACTTC.

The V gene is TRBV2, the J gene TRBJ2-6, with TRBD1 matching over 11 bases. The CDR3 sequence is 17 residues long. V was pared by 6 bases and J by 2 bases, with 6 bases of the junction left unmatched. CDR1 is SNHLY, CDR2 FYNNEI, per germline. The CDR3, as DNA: TGTGCCAGCAGCGCGGGACAGGGGGTCCCTGGGGCCAACGTCCTGACTTTC. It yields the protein CASSAGQGVPGANVLTF. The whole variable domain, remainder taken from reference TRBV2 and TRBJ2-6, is EPEVTQTPSHQVTQMGQEVILRCVPISNHLYFYWYRQILGQKVEFLVSFYNNEISEKSEIFDDQFSVERPDGSNFTLKIRSTKLEDSAMYFCASSAGQGVPGANVLTFGAGSRLTVL.

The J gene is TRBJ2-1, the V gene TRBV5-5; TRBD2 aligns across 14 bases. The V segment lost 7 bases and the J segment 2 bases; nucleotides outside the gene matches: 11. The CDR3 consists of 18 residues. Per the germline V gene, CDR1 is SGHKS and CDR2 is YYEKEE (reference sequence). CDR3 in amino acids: CASAQGLAGEIPYNEQFF. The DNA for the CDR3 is TGTGCCAGCGCCCAGGGACTAGCGGGAGAGATCCCCTACAATGAGCAGTTCTTC. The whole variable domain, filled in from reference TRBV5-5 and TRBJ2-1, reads DAGVTQSPTHLIKTRGQQVTLRCSPISGHKSVSWYQQVLGQGPQFIFQYYEKEERGRGNFPDRFSARQFPNYSSELNVNALLLGDSALYLCASAQGLAGEIPYNEQFFGPGTRLTVL.

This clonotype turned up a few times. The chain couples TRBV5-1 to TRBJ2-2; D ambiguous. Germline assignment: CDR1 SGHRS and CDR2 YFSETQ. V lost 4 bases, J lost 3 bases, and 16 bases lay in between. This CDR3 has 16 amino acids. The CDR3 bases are TGCGCCAGCAGCCCCCGGGCTGCAAAGGACACCGGGGAGCTGTTTTTT. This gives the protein CASSPRAAKDTGELFF.

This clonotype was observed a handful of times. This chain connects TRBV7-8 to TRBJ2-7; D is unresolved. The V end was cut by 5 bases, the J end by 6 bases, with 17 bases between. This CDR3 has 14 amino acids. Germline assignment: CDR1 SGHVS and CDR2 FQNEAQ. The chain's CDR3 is CASSLKRSPGEQYF. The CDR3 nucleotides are TGTGCCAGCAGCCTAAAGAGATCCCCCGGCGAGCAGTACTTC.

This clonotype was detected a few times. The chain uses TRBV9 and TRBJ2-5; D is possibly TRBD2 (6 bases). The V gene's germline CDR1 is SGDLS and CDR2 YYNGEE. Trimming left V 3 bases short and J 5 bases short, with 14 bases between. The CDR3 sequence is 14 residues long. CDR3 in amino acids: CASSGSGVGETQYF. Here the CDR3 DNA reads TGTGCCAGCAGCGGATCGGGGGTCGGGGAGACCCAGTACTTC.

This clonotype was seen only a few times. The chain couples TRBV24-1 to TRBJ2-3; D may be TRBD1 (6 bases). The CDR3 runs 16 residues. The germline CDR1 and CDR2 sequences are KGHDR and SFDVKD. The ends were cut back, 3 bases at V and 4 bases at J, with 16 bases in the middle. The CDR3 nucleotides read TGTGCCACCAGTGATCGTGAAGGACAGCTAGCAGATACGCAGTATTTT. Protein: CATSDREGQLADTQYF.

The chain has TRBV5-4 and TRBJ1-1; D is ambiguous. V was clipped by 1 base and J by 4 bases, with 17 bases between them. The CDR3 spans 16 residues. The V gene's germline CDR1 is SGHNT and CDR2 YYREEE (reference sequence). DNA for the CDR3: TGTGCCAGCAGCTTGCTACGGCCAACCCGTGGCACTGAAGCTTTCTTT. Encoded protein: CASSLLRPTRGTEAFF.